A selection of T cell receptor beta chains follows, all from one sample in a study of early T cells in non-severe SARS-CoV-2 infection. TCRdb processed the 5' RACE reads anew with MiXCR; each CDR3 protein has one entry. The sample yields around 44,000 distinct CDR3 sequences, over 7.5% seen once. The specimen sequenced was whole blood. The receptors were sampled from an adult who was a healthcare worker with PCR-confirmed SARS-CoV-2 infection or an uninfected control (not recorded which). Each CDR3 is given with its conserved first and last residue. Fields, in order: D gene, J gene, V gene, clone size, CDR3 protein, CDR3 DNA. A D gene is named only where the DNA matches it firmly. Not all rows give a size; the values are once, few, many and, for expanded clones, a class.

d_call: -
j_call: TRBJ1-6
v_call: TRBV21-1
clone_size: many
cdr3_aa: CASRRGGGGAKSPLHF
cdr3_nt: TGTGCCAGCAGACGTGGGGGAGGGGGCGCGAAATCACCCCTCCACTTT

d_call: -
j_call: TRBJ2-1
v_call: TRBV27
clone_size: many
cdr3_aa: CASTGDSYNEQFF
cdr3_nt: TGTGCCAGCACGGGGGACTCCTACAATGAGCAGTTCTTC

d_call: TRBD1
j_call: TRBJ2-1
v_call: TRBV12-3/TRBV12-4
clone_size: many
cdr3_aa: CASSFLQGEYNEQFF
cdr3_nt: TGTGCCAGCAGTTTTCTACAGGGGGAGTACAATGAGCAGTTCTTC

d_call: TRBD1
j_call: TRBJ2-7
v_call: TRBV27
clone_size: -
cdr3_aa: CASSPTGGSFYEQYF
cdr3_nt: TGTGCCAGCAGTCCGACAGGGGGCAGTTTCTACGAGCAGTACTTC

d_call: TRBD1
j_call: TRBJ1-3
v_call: TRBV7-9
clone_size: -
cdr3_aa: CASSLVGQGAGNTIYF
cdr3_nt: TGTGCCAGCAGCCTCGTTGGACAGGGGGCTGGAAACACCATATATTTT

d_call: TRBD2
j_call: TRBJ2-2
v_call: TRBV7-6
clone_size: many
cdr3_aa: CASSANPISGRLGTGELFF
cdr3_nt: TGTGCCAGCAGCGCGAACCCTATCAGCGGGAGGTTGGGCACCGGGGAGCTGTTTTTT

d_call: -
j_call: TRBJ2-4
v_call: TRBV12-3/TRBV12-4
clone_size: -
cdr3_aa: CASSPPFLGSGKNIQYF
cdr3_nt: TGTGCCAGCAGTCCGCCTTTTTTGGGTTCAGGGAAAAACATTCAGTACTTC

d_call: TRBD2
j_call: TRBJ2-2
v_call: TRBV20-1
clone_size: many
cdr3_aa: CSASRGSGRVNTGELFF
cdr3_nt: TGCAGTGCTAGTCGTGGTAGCGGGAGGGTTAACACCGGGGAGCTGTTTTTT

d_call: -
j_call: TRBJ2-1
v_call: TRBV7-7
clone_size: few
cdr3_aa: CASSLTAVPNNEQFF
cdr3_nt: TGTGCCAGCAGCTTAACCGCGGTTCCCAACAATGAGCAGTTCTTC

d_call: -
j_call: TRBJ2-5
v_call: TRBV5-1
clone_size: large
cdr3_aa: CASSPSSEGAQETQYF
cdr3_nt: TGCGCCAGCAGCCCCAGCTCGGAGGGGGCTCAAGAGACCCAGTACTTC

d_call: TRBD1
j_call: TRBJ1-2
v_call: TRBV11-2
clone_size: -
cdr3_aa: CASSSRDRGGVLDGYTF
cdr3_nt: TGTGCCAGCAGCTCCCGGGACAGGGGAGGGGTGTTGGATGGCTACACCTTC

d_call: -
j_call: TRBJ2-4
v_call: TRBV2
clone_size: -
cdr3_aa: CATQGPGNIQYF
cdr3_nt: TGTGCCACCCAGGGTCCGGGAAACATTCAGTACTTC

d_call: -
j_call: TRBJ2-1
v_call: TRBV4-1
clone_size: many
cdr3_aa: CASSQDPRGRSYEQFF
cdr3_nt: TGCGCCAGCAGCCAAGATCCGAGAGGGCGGAGCTATGAGCAGTTCTTC

d_call: TRBD1
j_call: TRBJ2-1
v_call: TRBV19
clone_size: few
cdr3_aa: CASRPAGQGSYNEQFF
cdr3_nt: TGTGCCAGTAGACCCGCGGGACAGGGGTCCTACAATGAGCAGTTCTTC

d_call: -
j_call: TRBJ2-1
v_call: TRBV21-1
clone_size: many
cdr3_aa: CASSNLSPGLAGYYNEQFF
cdr3_nt: TGTGCCAGCAGCAACTTATCGCCGGGACTAGCGGGGTACTACAATGAGCAGTTCTTC

d_call: TRBD2
j_call: TRBJ2-4
v_call: TRBV14
clone_size: few
cdr3_aa: CASSHQGLAGGPENIQYF
cdr3_nt: TGTGCCAGCAGCCACCAGGGACTAGCGGGAGGGCCCGAAAACATTCAGTACTTC

d_call: -
j_call: TRBJ1-1
v_call: TRBV7-2
clone_size: many
cdr3_aa: CASSLRVGRDNRVAFF
cdr3_nt: TGTGCCAGCAGCTTAAGAGTTGGTCGCGACAATAGGGTTGCTTTCTTT

d_call: TRBD2
j_call: TRBJ2-7
v_call: TRBV14
clone_size: -
cdr3_aa: CASSQVDRRLAEQYF
cdr3_nt: TGTGCCAGCAGCCAAGTCGATAGGCGACTAGCCGAGCAGTACTTC

d_call: -
j_call: TRBJ1-1
v_call: TRBV11-2
clone_size: -
cdr3_aa: CASSLVFEAFF
cdr3_nt: TGTGCCAGCAGCTTAGTGTTTGAAGCTTTCTTT

d_call: -
j_call: TRBJ1-5
v_call: TRBV4-1
clone_size: -
cdr3_aa: CASSQVVAPDSGPQHF
cdr3_nt: TGCGCCAGCAGCCAAGTAGTAGCCCCTGACTCTGGGCCCCAGCATTTT

d_call: -
j_call: TRBJ2-2
v_call: TRBV3-1
clone_size: -
cdr3_aa: CASRQELAAGELFF
cdr3_nt: TGTGCCAGCAGGCAAGAACTAGCCGCCGGGGAGCTGTTTTTT

d_call: TRBD1
j_call: TRBJ2-3
v_call: TRBV20-1
clone_size: -
cdr3_aa: CGAREADRGLTDTQYF
cdr3_nt: TGCGGTGCTAGAGAGGCAGACAGGGGGCTAACAGATACGCAGTATTTT

d_call: -
j_call: TRBJ2-5
v_call: TRBV18
clone_size: few
cdr3_aa: CASSPGTQETQYF
cdr3_nt: TGTGCCAGCTCACCCGGGACCCAAGAGACCCAGTACTTC

d_call: -
j_call: TRBJ1-5
v_call: TRBV2
clone_size: many
cdr3_aa: CASSEQAGGNQPQHF
cdr3_nt: TGTGCCAGCAGTGAACAGGCCGGCGGCAATCAGCCCCAGCATTTT

d_call: -
j_call: TRBJ1-1
v_call: TRBV6-1
clone_size: many
cdr3_aa: CASTLGNTEAFF
cdr3_nt: TGTGCCAGCACCCTAGGGAACACTGAAGCTTTCTTT

d_call: -
j_call: TRBJ1-2
v_call: TRBV4-1
clone_size: few
cdr3_aa: CASSQEGGTYGYTF
cdr3_nt: TGCGCCAGCAGCCAAGAGGGGGGAACCTATGGCTACACCTTC

d_call: TRBD1
j_call: TRBJ2-7
v_call: TRBV6-5
clone_size: once
cdr3_aa: CASHPGTASYEQYF
cdr3_nt: TGTGCCAGCCACCCCGGGACAGCATCCTACGAGCAGTACTTC

d_call: TRBD2
j_call: TRBJ2-1
v_call: TRBV2
clone_size: many
cdr3_aa: CASSEYQRGQFF
cdr3_nt: TGTGCCAGCAGTGAATACCAGCGGGGGCAGTTCTTC

d_call: -
j_call: TRBJ1-1
v_call: TRBV9
clone_size: -
cdr3_aa: CASNSPPMGTEAFF
cdr3_nt: TGTGCCAGCAACTCACCGCCGATGGGCACTGAAGCTTTCTTT

d_call: TRBD1
j_call: TRBJ2-7
v_call: TRBV3-1
clone_size: many
cdr3_aa: CASSQERRQGSLYEQYF
cdr3_nt: TGTGCCAGCAGCCAAGAGAGGAGACAGGGGTCACTCTACGAGCAGTACTTC

d_call: -
j_call: TRBJ1-2
v_call: TRBV3-1
clone_size: many
cdr3_aa: CASSQVGEPGYTF
cdr3_nt: TGTGCCAGCAGCCAAGTTGGGGAGCCTGGCTACACCTTC

d_call: TRBD1
j_call: TRBJ1-4
v_call: TRBV29-1
clone_size: few
cdr3_aa: CSASQDGQGRKLFF
cdr3_nt: TGCAGCGCCTCTCAAGACGGACAGGGCCGGAAACTGTTTTTT

d_call: -
j_call: TRBJ2-7
v_call: TRBV6-5
clone_size: many
cdr3_aa: CASSPTRRRYEQYF
cdr3_nt: TGTGCCAGCAGCCCTACGAGGAGGCGCTACGAGCAGTACTTC

d_call: -
j_call: TRBJ2-5
v_call: TRBV20-1
clone_size: -
cdr3_aa: CSAREWGRGETQYF
cdr3_nt: TGCAGTGCTAGAGAATGGGGACGTGGAGAGACCCAGTACTTC

d_call: TRBD1
j_call: TRBJ2-7
v_call: TRBV5-1
clone_size: -
cdr3_aa: CASRDREHEQYF
cdr3_nt: TGCGCCAGCAGGGACAGGGAGCACGAGCAGTACTTC

d_call: -
j_call: TRBJ2-1
v_call: TRBV6-1
clone_size: many
cdr3_aa: CASWNPQVRSYNEQFF
cdr3_nt: TGTGCCAGCTGGAACCCACAGGTACGCTCCTACAATGAGCAGTTCTTC

d_call: -
j_call: TRBJ1-2
v_call: TRBV19
clone_size: many
cdr3_aa: CASAEHRNYGYTF
cdr3_nt: TGTGCCAGCGCCGAACATAGAAACTATGGCTACACCTTC

d_call: -
j_call: TRBJ2-1
v_call: TRBV7-9
clone_size: -
cdr3_aa: CASHLTLYNEQFF
cdr3_nt: TGTGCCAGCCACCTGACGCTGTACAATGAGCAGTTCTTC

d_call: TRBD2
j_call: TRBJ2-7
v_call: TRBV29-1
clone_size: few
cdr3_aa: CSGTSVAYEQYF
cdr3_nt: TGCAGCGGGACTAGCGTAGCCTACGAGCAGTACTTC

d_call: TRBD1
j_call: TRBJ1-6
v_call: TRBV7-2
clone_size: many
cdr3_aa: CASSLGLQGANSPLHF
cdr3_nt: TGTGCCAGCAGCTTAGGGCTTCAGGGGGCGAATTCACCCCTCCACTTT

d_call: -
j_call: TRBJ1-2
v_call: TRBV28
clone_size: many
cdr3_aa: CASSLAARGYTF
cdr3_nt: TGTGCCAGCAGTTTAGCCGCGCGTGGCTACACCTTC